This is a list of T cell receptor beta chains from one sample in a study of post-analysis software for immune sequencing data. MiXCR, run by TCRdb on the PCR reads, gives a single entry per CDR3 protein. In the table there are almost 700,000 distinct CDR3 sequences, around 60% of which are singletons. Material: blood. The receptors come from a girl aged 2-10 years with multiple sclerosis. The CDR3 runs from the conserved cysteine through the conserved F or W. Fields, in order: CDR3 protein, CDR3 DNA, clone size, D gene, V gene, J gene. A D gene is named only where the DNA matches it firmly. Expanded clones get a size class; other rows say once, few or many, or leave the size out.

CSVEPAGGPDTQYF,TGCAGCGTTGAACCTGCGGGGGGCCCAGATACGCAGTATTTT,once,TRBD2,TRBV29-1,TRBJ2-3
CSAPGTTYEQYF,TGCAGTGCCCCCGGGACGACCTACGAGCAGTACTTC,-,-,TRBV20-1,TRBJ2-7
CASSLSGEGARSQLRSYNEQFF,TGTGCCAGCAGCTTATCGGGTGAGGGGGCTCGGTCTCAACTTAGGTCCTACAATGAGCAGTTCTTC,-,TRBD1,TRBV7-8,TRBJ2-1
CASSLGSGGAHEQYF,TGTGCCAGCAGTTTAGGTAGCGGGGGGGCCCACGAGCAGTACTTC,-,TRBD2,TRBV12-3/TRBV12-4,TRBJ2-7
CASITGGTGASSLTEAFF,TGTGCCAGCATCACGGGAGGGACAGGGGCCTCTTCGCTCACTGAAGCTTTCTTT,once,TRBD1,TRBV12-3/TRBV12-4,TRBJ1-1
CSVEIPGSTGELFF,TGCAGCGTTGAAATCCCAGGGAGCACCGGGGAGCTGTTTTTT,-,-,TRBV29-1,TRBJ2-2
CASSVGKAGPNYEQYF,TGTGCCAGCAGCGTAGGAAAGGCGGGGCCCAACTACGAGCAGTACTTC,few,-,TRBV9,TRBJ2-7
CASSLRGGDYEQYF,TGTGCCAGCAGCTTACGCGGGGGGGACTACGAGCAGTACTTC,-,TRBD2,TRBV7-8,TRBJ2-7
CASSIGANQPQHF,TGTGCCAGCAGCATAGGGGCGAATCAGCCCCAGCATTTT,-,-,TRBV7-9,TRBJ1-5
CASSLAPTGKKPQHF,TGTGCCAGCAGCTTAGCCCCGACAGGGAAAAAGCCCCAGCATTTT,many,TRBD1,TRBV7-2,TRBJ1-5
CASRSFSGLAGEETQYF,TGCGCCAGCAGATCTTTCTCGGGACTAGCGGGGGAAGAGACCCAGTACTTC,-,TRBD2,TRBV10-2,TRBJ2-5
CASSLGAPAGSSYEQYF,TGTGCCAGCAGCTTAGGAGCCCCAGCGGGGAGTTCCTACGAGCAGTACTTC,-,TRBD2,TRBV7-9,TRBJ2-7
CSVRVTYGYTF,TGCAGCGTGAGGGTAACCTATGGCTACACCTTC,-,-,TRBV29-1,TRBJ1-2
CSVLPVTRPNTQYF,TGCAGCGTTCTACCAGTGACTAGACCGAATACGCAGTATTTT,-,-,TRBV29-1,TRBJ2-3
CASSYSMGRPFYEQYF,TGTGCCAGCAGTTACTCTATGGGACGGCCGTTTTACGAGCAGTACTTC,-,-,TRBV6-5,TRBJ2-7
CSARLAGGTGELFF,TGCAGTGCTAGACTCGCAGGGGGCACCGGGGAGCTGTTTTTT,few,TRBD1,TRBV20-1,TRBJ2-2
CASSLNRRPYGYTF,TGTGCCAGCAGTTTGAACAGACGACCCTATGGCTACACCTTC,-,-,TRBV12-3/TRBV12-4,TRBJ1-2
CSASVAGREQFF,TGCAGTGCTAGTGTAGCTGGACGTGAGCAGTTCTTC,many,-,TRBV20-1,TRBJ2-1
CASSFHGLAGPSTDTQYF,TGTGCCAGCAGCTTCCATGGACTAGCGGGCCCTAGCACAGATACGCAGTATTTT,-,TRBD2,TRBV7-9,TRBJ2-3
CASSLAGGALAGGRETQYF,TGTGCCAGCAGCTTAGCTGGGGGAGCTCTAGCGGGAGGTCGTGAGACCCAGTACTTC,-,TRBD2,TRBV7-8,TRBJ2-5
CAGSLDRMPGGAKYF,TGTGCCGGCAGCTTGGATCGTATGCCGGGAGGGGCGAAGTACTTC,once,TRBD2,TRBV5-5,TRBJ2-7
CASSYSSSAPYEQYF,TGTGCCAGCAGTTACTCTTCTAGCGCACCCTACGAGCAGTACTTC,few,-,TRBV6-5,TRBJ2-7
CASRPPLAGGNNEQFF,TGCGCCAGCAGGCCCCCCCTAGCGGGGGGGAACAATGAGCAGTTCTTC,once,TRBD2,TRBV5-1,TRBJ2-1
CASSYKAGEGVEYF,TGTGCCAGCAGTTACAAGGCGGGAGAAGGGGTGGAGTACTTC,-,TRBD2,TRBV6-2/TRBV6-3,TRBJ2-4
CASNLVEDTQYF,TGTGCCAGCAATTTAGTCGAAGATACGCAGTATTTT,-,-,TRBV12-3/TRBV12-4,TRBJ2-3
CASSDPTDLPGPKFF,TGTGCCAGCAGCGACCCGACCGACCTGCCGGGACCTAAGTTCTTC,-,-,TRBV4-2,TRBJ2-1